This T cell receptor beta chain was obtained from a study of T cell repertoires in cytomegalovirus infection. Broader study findings: The study identified carriers of CMV plus the relevant HLA from cumulative public TCR beta family frequency. In two of eight donors, the top clonotype was HLA-C-restricted CMV-specific.

CDR3 length equals 13 residues. The ends were cut back, 4 bases at V and 8 bases at J, with 13 bases in the middle. Germline V lookup: CDR1 SGHTA, CDR2 FQGNSA. This clonotype was seen repeatedly, ten times or more. Antigen unknown. Each CDR3 protein gets one entry after TCRdb re-called the reads with MiXCR. The data hold hundreds of thousands of distinct CDR3 sequences, with roughly 35% observed a single time. Sequenced sample: PBMCs. The genes are TRBV7-2 and TRBJ2-3; a possible D gene is TRBD2 (5 bases). The sequence came from a human donor in good health (CMV status not recorded). Some clones in this sample may be carry-over from other donors' samples. CDR3 DNA sequence: TGTGCCAGCAGCTATACCCTCGGGGTTACGCAGTATTTT. Its protein product is CASSYTLGVTQYF.